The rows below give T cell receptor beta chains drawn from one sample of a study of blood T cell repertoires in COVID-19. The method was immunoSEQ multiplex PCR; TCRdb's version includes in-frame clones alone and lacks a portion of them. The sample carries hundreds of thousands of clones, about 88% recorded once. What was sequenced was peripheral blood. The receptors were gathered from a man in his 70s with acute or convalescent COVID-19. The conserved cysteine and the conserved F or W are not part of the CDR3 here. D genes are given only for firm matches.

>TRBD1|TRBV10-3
ATSLLRDSATNEKLF
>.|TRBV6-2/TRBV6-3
ATSGQLLSNQPQH
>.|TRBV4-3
ASSQDLALSDEQF
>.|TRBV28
ASSRLGNRQAVKNIQY
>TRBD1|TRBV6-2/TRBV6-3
ASSDRGPNEQF
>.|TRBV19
ASSSTSNQPQH
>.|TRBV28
ASSLAGYQETQY
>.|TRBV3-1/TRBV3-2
ASSQGSPGWTEAF
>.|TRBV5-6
ASSRNGRRTSNQPQH
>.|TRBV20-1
SARGDSEQF
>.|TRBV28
ASSSYALNTDTQY
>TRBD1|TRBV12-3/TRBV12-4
ASSLNRGGGYT
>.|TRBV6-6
ASSPRGTTSSGNTIY
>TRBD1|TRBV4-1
ASSQQQGRGIGYT
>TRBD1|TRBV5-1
ASSGRMEGQAAEQY
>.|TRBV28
ASSTYREGSTEAF
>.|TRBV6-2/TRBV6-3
ASSYSSGGLRTEAF
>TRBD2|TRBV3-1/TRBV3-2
ASSQGLAGPGELF
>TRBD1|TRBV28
ASSWGQANTEAF
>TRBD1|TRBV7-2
ASSLGTGPQETQY
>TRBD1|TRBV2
ASSFEQGPYEQY
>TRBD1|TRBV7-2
ASSFPGQGNQPQH
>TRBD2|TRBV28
ASSLGNLAGGYNEQF
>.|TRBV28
ASSLGGSSYNSPLH
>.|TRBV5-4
ASRGDTYNSPLH
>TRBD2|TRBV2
ASSERARGETQY
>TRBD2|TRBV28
ASSLRGANEQF
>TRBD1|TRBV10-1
ASTDETGNYGYT
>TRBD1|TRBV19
ASRDRGYQPQH
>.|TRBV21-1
ASSRWTGGAGNNQY
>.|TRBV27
ASSFPGGYGYT
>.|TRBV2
ASSGGTYYEQY
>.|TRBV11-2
ASSFNRFNEKLF
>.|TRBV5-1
ASRTAGVDEKLF
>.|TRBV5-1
ASSAFGYQETQY
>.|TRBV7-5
ARSFNREFYDYGYT
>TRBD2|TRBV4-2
ASSQDVREGSAKNIQY
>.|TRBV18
ASSPPVGGIVDTQY
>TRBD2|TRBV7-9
ASSSSGGGGSYEQY
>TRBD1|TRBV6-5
ASRDRFREQY
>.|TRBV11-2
ASSLGTATYEQY
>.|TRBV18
ASSPGLADTQY
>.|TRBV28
ASHPVTRLRDEQF
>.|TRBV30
AWSPIGGTGQPQH
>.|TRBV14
ASSQDPRQGSSYEQY
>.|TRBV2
ASTQVSGGNTEAF
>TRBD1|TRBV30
AGEDRDRGRDTQY
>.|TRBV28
ASQDTGVWNTIY
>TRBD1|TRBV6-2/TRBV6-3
ASSYAGGDQPQH
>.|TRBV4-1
ASSQGLERGWETQY
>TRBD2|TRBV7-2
ASSRPLAGEFKNIQY
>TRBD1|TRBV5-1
ASSLNTGTGTETQY
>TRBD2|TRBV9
ASSVTSGYNEQF
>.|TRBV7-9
ASSLGGLDQPQH
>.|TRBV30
ALTSGLYGYT
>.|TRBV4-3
ASSQASGYEQY
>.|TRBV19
ASTPEEGRNIQY